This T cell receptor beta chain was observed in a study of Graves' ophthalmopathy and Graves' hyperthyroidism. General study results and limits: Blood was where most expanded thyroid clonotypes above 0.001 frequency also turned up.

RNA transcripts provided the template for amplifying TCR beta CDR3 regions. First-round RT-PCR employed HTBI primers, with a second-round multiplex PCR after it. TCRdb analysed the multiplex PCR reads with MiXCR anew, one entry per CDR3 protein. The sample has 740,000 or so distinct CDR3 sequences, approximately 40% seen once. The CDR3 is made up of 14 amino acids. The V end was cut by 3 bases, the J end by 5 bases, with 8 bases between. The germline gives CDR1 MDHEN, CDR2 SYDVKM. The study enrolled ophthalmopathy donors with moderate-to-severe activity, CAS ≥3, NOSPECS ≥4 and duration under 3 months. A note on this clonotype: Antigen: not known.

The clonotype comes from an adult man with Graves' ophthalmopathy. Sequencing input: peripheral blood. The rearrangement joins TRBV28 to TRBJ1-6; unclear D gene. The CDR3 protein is CASSFQTNNSPLHF. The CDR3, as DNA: TGTGCCAGCAGTTTCCAGACTAATAATTCACCCCTCCACTTT.